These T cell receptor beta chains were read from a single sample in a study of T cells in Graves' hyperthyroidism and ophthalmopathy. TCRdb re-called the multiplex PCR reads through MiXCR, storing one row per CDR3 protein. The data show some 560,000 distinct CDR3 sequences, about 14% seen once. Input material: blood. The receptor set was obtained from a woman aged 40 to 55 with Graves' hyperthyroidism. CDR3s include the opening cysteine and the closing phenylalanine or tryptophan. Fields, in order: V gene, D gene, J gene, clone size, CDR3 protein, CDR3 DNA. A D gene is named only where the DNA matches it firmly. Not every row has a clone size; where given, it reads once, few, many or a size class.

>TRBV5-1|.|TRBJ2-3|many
CASSLSVSTDTQYF
TGCGCCAGCAGCCTGAGCGTCTCCACAGATACGCAGTATTTT
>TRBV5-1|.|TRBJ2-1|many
CASSFSTFNEQFF
TGCGCCAGCAGCTTTTCGACCTTCAATGAGCAGTTCTTC
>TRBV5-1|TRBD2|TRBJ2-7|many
CASSYFSLAGVDEQYF
TGCGCCAGCAGCTACTTTTCGCTAGCGGGAGTCGACGAGCAGTACTTC
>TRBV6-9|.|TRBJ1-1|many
CASSFPHDLNTEAFF
TGTGCCAGCAGTTTCCCCCACGATCTGAACACTGAAGCTTTCTTT
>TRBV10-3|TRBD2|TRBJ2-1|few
CAIAGTSWNEQFF
TGTGCCATAGCCGGGACTAGCTGGAATGAGCAGTTCTTC
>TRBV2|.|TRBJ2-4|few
CASRNLEGGGAKNIQYF
TGTGCCAGCAGAAACCTAGAGGGGGGTGGCGCCAAAAACATTCAGTACTTC
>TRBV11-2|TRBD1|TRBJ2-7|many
CASSPDRGHEQYF
TGTGCCAGCAGCCCGGACAGGGGGCACGAGCAGTACTTC
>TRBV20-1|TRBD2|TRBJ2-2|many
CSARLAGRNTGELFF
TGCAGTGCCAGACTAGCGGGACGGAACACCGGGGAGCTGTTTTTT
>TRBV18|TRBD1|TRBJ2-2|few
CASSQSRTGERMTGELFF
TGTGCCAGCTCACAAAGTCGTACAGGGGAGAGAATGACCGGGGAGCTGTTTTTT
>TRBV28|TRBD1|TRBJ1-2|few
CASSALTGDYGYTF
TGTGCCAGCAGTGCCTTAACAGGGGACTATGGCTACACCTTC
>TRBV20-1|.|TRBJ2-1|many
CSAPGNTYNEQFF
TGCAGTGCGCCCGGGAACACCTACAATGAGCAGTTCTTC
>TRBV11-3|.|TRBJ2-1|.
CASSQSRDKLEQFF
TGTGCCAGCAGCCAAAGTCGGGACAAGCTAGAGCAGTTCTTC
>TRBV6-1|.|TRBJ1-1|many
CASSGRGVTEAFF
TGTGCCAGCAGTGGAAGGGGGGTTACTGAAGCTTTCTTT
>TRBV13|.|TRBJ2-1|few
CASSDSGVLPHNEQFF
TGTGCCAGCAGCGACTCAGGGGTCCTCCCTCACAATGAGCAGTTCTTC
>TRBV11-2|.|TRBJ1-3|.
CASSFTGTYSSGNTIYF
TGTGCCAGCAGCTTTACCGGGACCTACTCCTCTGGAAACACCATATATTTT
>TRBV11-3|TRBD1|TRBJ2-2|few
CASSLSGIRQGNTGELFF
TGTGCCAGCAGCCTGAGTGGCATTCGACAGGGAAACACCGGGGAGCTGTTTTTT
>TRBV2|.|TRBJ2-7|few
CASSETGSTEQYF
TGTGCCAGCAGTGAAACAGGGTCGACGGAGCAGTACTTC
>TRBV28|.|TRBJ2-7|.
CATTRESPYEQYF
TGTGCCACCACCCGGGAGAGTCCCTACGAGCAGTACTTC
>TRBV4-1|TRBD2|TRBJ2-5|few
CASSPTSGNGETQYF
TGCGCCAGCAGCCCCACTAGCGGGAATGGAGAGACCCAGTACTTC
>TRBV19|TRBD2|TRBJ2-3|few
CASSIPGLAGGTDTQYF
TGTGCCAGTAGTATCCCGGGACTAGCGGGAGGCACAGATACGCAGTATTTT
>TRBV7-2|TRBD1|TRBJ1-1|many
CASSSAYRGQTEAFF
TGTGCCAGCAGCTCCGCCTACAGGGGTCAGACTGAAGCTTTCTTT
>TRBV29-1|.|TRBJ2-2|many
CSVEYRAGTGELFF
TGCAGCGTTGAATACAGGGCGGGGACCGGGGAGCTGTTTTTT
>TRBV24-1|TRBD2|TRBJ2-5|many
CATSDQGAGAQETQYF
TGTGCCACCAGTGACCAAGGGGCGGGAGCTCAAGAGACCCAGTACTTC
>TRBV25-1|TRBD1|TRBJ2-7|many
CASSGGTRTGNYEQYF
TGTGCCAGCAGTGGGGGGACCAGGACAGGAAACTACGAGCAGTACTTC
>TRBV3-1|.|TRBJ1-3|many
CASSQAAGKGNTIYF
TGTGCCAGCAGCCAAGCCGCAGGGAAAGGAAACACCATATATTTT
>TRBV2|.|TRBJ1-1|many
CASSRPEVKTEAFF
TGTGCCAGCAGCCGCCCAGAGGTAAAAACTGAAGCTTTCTTT
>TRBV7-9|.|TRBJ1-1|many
CASSLTDSPEAFF
TGTGCCAGCAGCTTAACGGACAGCCCTGAAGCTTTCTTT
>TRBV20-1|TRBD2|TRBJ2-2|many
CSARPGGNTGELFF
TGCAGTGCTAGACCGGGAGGGAACACCGGGGAGCTGTTTTTT
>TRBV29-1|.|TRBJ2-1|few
CSVVPRGTGREQFF
TGCAGCGTCGTCCCAAGGGGGACTGGGAGGGAGCAGTTCTTC
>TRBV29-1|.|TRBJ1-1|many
CSVRVNTEAFF
TGCAGCGTAAGAGTGAACACTGAAGCTTTCTTT
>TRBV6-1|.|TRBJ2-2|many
CASNSGAKNTGELFF
TGTGCCAGCAATTCAGGGGCCAAAAACACCGGGGAGCTGTTTTTT
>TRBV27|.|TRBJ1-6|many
CASSGAVSSSYNSPLHF
TGTGCCAGCAGTGGGGCAGTTTCTAGCTCCTATAATTCACCCCTCCACTTT
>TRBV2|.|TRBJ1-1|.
CASRPRQIVNTEAFF
TGTGCCAGCAGACCAAGACAGATTGTGAACACTGAAGCTTTCTTT
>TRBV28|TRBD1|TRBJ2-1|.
CASSSDRGSFF
TGTGCCAGCAGTTCCGACAGGGGTTCCTTCTTC
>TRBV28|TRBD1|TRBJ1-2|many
CASSSQSGRYRGLGYGYTF
TGTGCCAGCAGTTCACAATCTGGACGGTACAGGGGACTTGGCTATGGCTACACCTTC
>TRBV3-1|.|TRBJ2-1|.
CASSQSGYEQFF
TGTGCCAGCAGCCAAAGTGGCTATGAGCAGTTCTTC
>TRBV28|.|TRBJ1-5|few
CASSLGGVVNQPQHF
TGTGCCAGCAGTTTAGGGGGGGTGGTCAATCAGCCCCAGCATTTT
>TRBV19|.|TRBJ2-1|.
CASRGESYEQFF
TGTGCCAGTAGAGGGGAGAGTTATGAGCAGTTCTTC
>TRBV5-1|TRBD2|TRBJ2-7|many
CASSSGLAGVSSYEQYF
TGCGCCAGCAGCTCAGGACTAGCGGGAGTTTCGTCCTACGAGCAGTACTTC
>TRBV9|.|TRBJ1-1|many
CASSASLGTEAFF
TGTGCCAGCAGCGCTTCATTGGGAACTGAAGCTTTCTTT
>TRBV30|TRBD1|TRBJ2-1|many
CAWSHDRGRYNEQFF
TGTGCCTGGAGCCATGACAGGGGAAGATACAATGAGCAGTTCTTC
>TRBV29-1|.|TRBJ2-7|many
CSVGGAGGSYEQYF
TGCAGCGTTGGAGGGGCAGGCGGCTCCTACGAGCAGTACTTC
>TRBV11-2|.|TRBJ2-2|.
CASSLERLGYVTGELFF
TGTGCCAGCAGCTTAGAGAGGTTGGGATACGTCACCGGGGAGCTGTTTTTT
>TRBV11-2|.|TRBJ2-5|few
CASSLARQSAQETQYF
TGTGCCAGCAGCTTAGCCCGACAGAGCGCCCAAGAGACCCAGTACTTC
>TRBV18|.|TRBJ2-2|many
CASSPGSSANTGELFF
TGTGCCAGCTCGCCTGGGTCCTCCGCGAACACCGGGGAGCTGTTTTTT
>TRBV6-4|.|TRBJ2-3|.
CASRTQTDTQYF
TGTGCCAGCAGAACGCAAACAGATACGCAGTATTTT
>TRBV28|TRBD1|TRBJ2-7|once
CASSLGQGAGNYEQYF
TGTGCCAGCAGTTTAGGACAGGGGGCCGGTAACTACGAGCAGTACTTC
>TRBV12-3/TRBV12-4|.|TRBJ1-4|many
CASSLFLGVEKLFF
TGTGCCAGCAGCTTGTTTCTTGGCGTAGAAAAACTGTTTTTT
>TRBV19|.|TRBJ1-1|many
CASSIGTSMNTEAFF
TGTGCCAGTAGTATAGGTACAAGTATGAACACTGAAGCTTTCTTT
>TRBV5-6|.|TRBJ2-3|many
CASSTDTTDTQYF
TGTGCCAGCAGCACGGACACCACAGATACGCAGTATTTT
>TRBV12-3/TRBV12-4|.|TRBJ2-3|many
CASIPTTSGGAGTDTQYF
TGTGCCAGCATTCCGACAACGAGTGGGGGCGCAGGCACAGATACGCAGTATTTT
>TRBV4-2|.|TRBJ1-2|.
CASSQWSGNTYGYTF
TGTGCCAGCAGCCAATGGAGCGGCAATACGTATGGCTACACCTTC
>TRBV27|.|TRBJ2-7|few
CASSPALSYEQYF
TGTGCCAGCAGTCCAGCGCTGTCCTACGAGCAGTACTTC
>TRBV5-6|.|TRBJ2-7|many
CASSLYLDVTYEQYF
TGTGCCAGCAGCTTGTATCTTGACGTGACCTACGAGCAGTACTTC
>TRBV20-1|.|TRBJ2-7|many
CSAPISGTPYEQYF
TGCAGTGCCCCTATCTCGGGAACACCATACGAGCAGTACTTC
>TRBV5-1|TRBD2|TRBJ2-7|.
CASSLGVAGVSHEQYF
TGCGCCAGCAGCTTGGGTGTAGCGGGAGTTTCCCACGAGCAGTACTTC
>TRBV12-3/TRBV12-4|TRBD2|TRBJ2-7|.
CASSARLAGGYEQYF
TGTGCCAGCAGTGCTAGACTAGCGGGAGGCTACGAGCAGTACTTC